The 9 T cell receptor beta chains reported below all come from one sample, sequenced in a study of technical replicates of blood from a handful of donors. The data were produced by immunoSEQ multiplex PCR, yet TCRdb's version contains in-frame clones alone and is incomplete. Here the sample spans under 95,000 clones, about 90% being singletons. Source material: T cells isolated from PBMCs. The receptors derive from a human donor in good health.

The rearrangement joins TRBV6-6 to TRBJ1-2; D remains unclear. V gave up 1 base and J gave up 9 bases, with 12 bases separating them. This CDR3 comprises 13 residues. Germline lookup yields CDR1 MNHNY and CDR2 SVGAGI (reference sequence). CDR3 DNA: TGTGCCAGCAGTTACTTATTCGGGGAAAGCTACACCTTC. Its translation is CASSYLFGESYTF.

The rearrangement links TRBV5-4 to TRBJ2-7; no clear D gene. Trimming stripped 3 bases from V and 2 bases from J, with 12 bases between. This CDR3 region has 14 residues. Germline CDR1 and CDR2: SGHNT and YYREEE (reference sequence). CDR3 sequence reads: CASSSPIDTYEQYF. The CDR3 nucleotides read TGTGCCAGCAGCTCCCCGATTGACACCTACGAGCAGTACTTC.

The chain joins TRBV28 to TRBJ1-5; D unclear. Germline-derived CDR1 and CDR2 are MDHEN and SYDVKM. V lost 1 base and J lost 4, with 20 bases in between. The CDR3 consists of 18 residues. The CDR3: CASSLFGRGLGVNQPQHF. The DNA of the CDR3 is TGTGCCAGCAGTTTATTTGGTCGCGGGCTCGGGGTGAATCAGCCCCAGCATTTT.

CDR3 in amino acids: CASSQTRLAGNTGELFF. CDR3 DNA: TGCGCCAGCAGCCAAACGAGACTAGCGGGAAACACCGGGGAGCTGTTTTTT. The rearrangement uses TRBV4-3 and TRBJ2-2; 11 bases are a match to TRBD2. This CDR3 is built from 17 residues. Germline CDR1 and CDR2: LGHNA and YSLEER. V was pared by 2 bases and J by 2 bases, with 4 bases of the junction left unmatched.

This clone appeared a few times. Here the CDR3 reads CASSGGTSYEQYF. CDR3 coding DNA: TGTGCCAGTTCCGGGGGAACCTCCTACGAGCAGTACTTC. J is TRBJ2-7 and V is TRBV27; D might be TRBD2 (6 bases). This CDR3 region has 13 residues. Trimming took 9 bases from V and 0 from J, leaving 12 bases between them. Looked up from germline, CDR1 is MNHEY and CDR2 is SMNVEV (reference sequence).

The DNA of the CDR3 is TGTGCCAGCGTTAGGGGGGGGGAACAGCCCCAGCATTTT. Encoded protein: CASVRGGEQPQHF. The J gene is TRBJ1-5, the V gene TRBV6-1; D might be TRBD1 (6 bases). The germline CDR1 and CDR2 sequences are MNHNS and SASEGT. Trimming removed 8 bases at V and 7 bases at J, with 15 bases between. The CDR3 runs to 13 residues.

The chain couples TRBV10-2 to TRBJ2-5, with D possibly being TRBD1 (6 bases). V lost 5 bases, J lost 4 bases, and 17 bases lay in between. The CDR3 is made up of 15 amino acids. Germline CDR1 is WSHSY and CDR2 is SAAADI. In nucleotides, the CDR3 is TGCGCCAGCAGTTATCAGGGGTTGGACTCAGAGACCCAGTACTTC. Translated: CASSYQGLDSETQYF.

As regards this clone: This specimen includes other DNA sequences encoding the same CDR3. The chain is built from TRBV27 and TRBJ1-1; 7 positions agree with TRBD1. CDR1 and CDR2 (germline): MNHEY, SMNVEV (reference sequence). This CDR3 comprises 12 residues. V was clipped by 10 bases and J by 5 bases; unmatched bases: 7. The CDR3 sequence: CATMTGLTEAFF. The CDR3 bases are TGTGCCACCATGACAGGGTTGACTGAAGCTTTCTTT.

The chain uses TRBV9 and TRBJ1-3, with a weak D call TRBD1 (6 bases). CDR3 length: 16 amino acids. The V end lost 2 bases, the J end lost 1 base, and 13 bases lay between the germline ends. Germline values: CDR1 SGDLS, CDR2 YYNGEE. CDR3 in DNA: TGTGCCAGCAGCGTGACAGGAATTTTTTCTGGAAACACCATATATTTT. It encodes CASSVTGIFSGNTIYF.